These 13 T cell receptor beta chains came from one sample sequenced in a study of early T cells in non-severe SARS-CoV-2 infection. From the 5' RACE reads, TCRdb called clonotypes with MiXCR, one entry per CDR3 protein. The table includes 30,000 to 35,000 distinct CDR3 sequences, 3.5% to 5% detected once. Sequencing was performed on whole blood. These receptors were collected from an adult who was a healthcare worker with PCR-confirmed SARS-CoV-2 infection or an uninfected control (not recorded which).

This clonotype was found many times. The chain has TRBV6-2 or TRBV6-3 and TRBJ2-2; D possibly corresponds to TRBD2 (5 bases). The germline V gene encodes CDR1 MNHEY and CDR2 SVGEGT. V was clipped by 2 bases and J by 5 bases, with 6 bases between them. The CDR3 runs 13 residues. As DNA, the CDR3 is TGTGCCAGCAGTTACCGGGAAACCGGGGAGCTGTTTTTT. It codes for CASSYRETGELFF.

This rearrangement joins TRBV18 to TRBJ1-5; maybe TRBD1 (5 bases). The CDR3 has 17 amino acids. Germline loops: CDR1 KGHSH, CDR2 LQKENI. The germline V and J ends were trimmed by 1 base and 2 bases, with 15 bases remaining between them. The CDR3 loop is CASSPRVGGSGNQPQHF. In DNA form, the CDR3 reads TGTGCCAGCTCACCACGGGTTGGGGGAAGCGGCAATCAGCCCCAGCATTTT. Full variable domain (missing parts from reference TRBV18 and TRBJ1-5): NAGVMQNPRHLVRRRGQEARLRCSPMKGHSHVYWYRQLPEEGLKFMVYLQKENIIDESGMPKERFSAEFPKEGPSILRIQQVVRGDSAAYFCASSPRVGGSGNQPQHFGDGTRLSIL.

This clonotype showed up many times. The J gene is TRBJ1-5, the V gene TRBV19, with D perhaps matching TRBD1 (5 bases). CDR1 and CDR2 from the germline V gene are LNHDA and SQIVND (reference sequence). CDR3 length equals 14 residues. V was shortened by 6 bases and J by 4 bases, with 13 bases between the two germline ends. The DNA of the CDR3 is TGTGCCAGTAGCAGGGAGGCGGGGAATCAGCCCCAGCATTTT. This gives the protein CASSREAGNQPQHF.

This clonotype has at least ten counts. V usage is TRBV20-1 and J usage is TRBJ1-2; TRBD1 matches at 7 bases. CDR1 and CDR2 (germline): DFQATT, SNEGSKA (reference sequence). This CDR3 spans 14 amino acids. V lost 6 bases to trimming and J lost 4 bases; unmatched junction nucleotides: 11. CDR3 DNA: TGCAGTGCGCCGGGACAGCGCAACTCCTATGGCTACACCTTC. Its protein product is CSAPGQRNSYGYTF.

This clonotype was seen at least ten times. V is TRBV3-1 and J is TRBJ2-7; 7 nucleotides align to TRBD2. Germline-derived CDR1 and CDR2 are LGHDT and YNNKEL (reference sequence). With 4 bases clipped from V and 5 bases from J, the junction kept 11 bases outside the gene matches. CDR3 length equals 15 residues. DNA of the CDR3: TGTGCCAGCAGCCCGGGACTAAACGTCGAAAACGAGCAGTACTTC. Its translation: CASSPGLNVENEQYF.

This clonotype was observed many times. The chain employs TRBV27 and TRBJ2-6, with D hard to call. CDR3 length equals 14 residues. Germline values: CDR1 MNHEY, CDR2 SMNVEV (reference sequence). Trimming took 5 bases from V and 0 from J, leaving 5 bases between them. This CDR3 reads CASSPLSGANVLTF. The CDR3 coding sequence is TGTGCCAGCAGTCCCCTCTCTGGGGCCAACGTCCTGACTTTC.

V and J are TRBV12-3 or TRBV12-4 and TRBJ1-5; possibly TRBD1 for D (6 bases). This CDR3 has 13 residues. Trimming shortened V by 3 bases and J by 11 bases, and 14 bases separated the two germline ends. CDR3: CASSFGTSGAQHF. For the CDR3, the DNA is TGTGCCAGCAGTTTTGGGACATCCGGGGCCCAGCATTTT.

This clonotype was counted ten times or more. The V call is TRBV12-3 or TRBV12-4, the J call TRBJ1-1; D not resolved. The CDR3 totals 14 residues. V was clipped by 3 bases and J by 2 bases, with 10 bases between them. The CDR3 nucleotides read TGTGCCAGCAGTTTGGCCCCAGGCAACACTGAAGCTTTCTTT. Its translation is CASSLAPGNTEAFF.

The chain couples TRBV5-4 to TRBJ2-7; TRBD1 is a possible D gene (6 bases). V was pared by 1 base and J by 3 bases, with 11 bases between. The CDR3 consists of 14 residues. Germline CDR1 SGHNT, CDR2 YYREEE (reference sequence). Here the CDR3 DNA reads TGTGCCAGCAGCTTGAGGGTAGGGGGCTACGAGCAGTACTTC. Protein: CASSLRVGGYEQYF.

This clonotype was observed at least ten times. The chain uses TRBV7-6 and TRBJ2-7; TRBD1 aligns across 9 bases. The V and J ends lost 1 base and 3 bases, in that order; junction bases with no gene match: 4. The CDR3 length is 15 residues. From germline, CDR1 is SGHVS and CDR2 FNYEAQ. The CDR3 region has the DNA TGTGCCAGCAGCTTAGGGACAGGGGACCACTACGAGCAGTACTTC. The encoded protein is CASSLGTGDHYEQYF.

This clonotype was counted at least ten times. The chain is built from TRBV12-5 and TRBJ1-1; no reliable D call. The CDR3 totals 15 residues. Germline assignment: CDR1 LGHNT and CDR2 FRNRAP. V lost 5 bases and J 7 bases, leaving 20 bases between the germline ends. The CDR3 sequence is CASGTRVDIDGEAFF. CDR3 nucleotides: TGTGCTAGTGGTACCCGCGTCGATATTGACGGTGAAGCTTTCTTT.

This clonotype has ten or more counts. V usage is TRBV7-2 and J usage is TRBJ1-6, with D hard to call. The CDR3 has 16 amino acids. Trimming cost V 1 base and J 0 bases, with 7 bases left between them. Germline-derived CDR1 and CDR2 are SGHTA and FQGNSA. CDR3 sequence reads: CASSLGGSSYNSPLHF. In DNA form, the CDR3 reads TGTGCCAGCAGCTTAGGGGGAAGCTCCTATAATTCACCCCTCCACTTT.

This chain links TRBV7-3 with TRBJ1-1, with D uncertain. Germline V lookup: CDR1 SGHTA, CDR2 FQGTGA. V was trimmed by 11 bases and J by 3 bases, leaving 19 bases between them. The length of the CDR3 is 14 residues. The CDR3 loop reads CAGTLTPPDTEAFF. The CDR3 coding sequence is TGTGCCGGAACCTTGACGCCCCCGGACACTGAAGCTTTCTTT.